Listed below are T cell receptor beta chains from one sample, sequenced in a study of CDR3 diversity in severe acne. MiXCR, applied by TCRdb to the PCR reads, yields one record per CDR3 protein. The table records some 84,000 distinct CDR3 sequences, roughly 51% of them present only once. Sequencing input: blood. These receptors originate from a male donor in good health, without acne. Each CDR3 is given with its conserved first and last residue. D genes are given only for firm matches. Only some rows state a clone size, as once, few, many or a class for expanded clones.

TRBJ1-1 | TRBV25-1 | . | many | CASSPVFMNTEAFF | TGTGCCAGCAGTCCCGTCTTCATGAACACTGAAGCTTTCTTT
TRBJ1-2 | TRBV2 | TRBD1 | . | CASNRDREDGYTF | TGTGCCAGCAATCGGGACAGGGAGGATGGCTACACCTTC
TRBJ2-3 | TRBV7-3 | . | many | CASIQWDSATDTQYF | TGTGCCAGCATCCAATGGGATAGTGCCACAGATACGCAGTATTTT
TRBJ2-5 | TRBV2 | TRBD1 | once | CASSGGGDRDRGRETQYF | TGTGCCAGCAGTGGTGGGGGGGACCGGGACAGGGGACGAGAGACCCAGTACTTC
TRBJ2-7 | TRBV20-1 | TRBD1 | few | CSSTGATPYEQYF | TGCAGCTCAACAGGGGCCACACCCTACGAGCAGTACTTC
TRBJ2-7 | TRBV4-1 | . | few | CASSQPGIYYEQYF | TGCGCCAGCAGCCAACCCGGGATTTACTACGAGCAGTACTTC
TRBJ1-2 | TRBV6-5 | . | . | CASRGMDGGYTF | TGTGCCAGCAGGGGGATGGATGGAGGCTACACCTTC
TRBJ1-1 | TRBV5-1 | . | many | CASSLGGTNTEAFF | TGCGCCAGCAGCTTGGGGGGGACGAACACTGAAGCTTTCTTT
TRBJ2-7 | TRBV6-5 | . | . | CASSYSEPGWQYF | TGTGCCAGCAGTTACTCGGAACCGGGGTGGCAGTACTTC
TRBJ2-5 | TRBV20-1 | . | many | CSVSRSEETQYF | TGCAGTGTCTCTCGGTCAGAAGAGACCCAGTACTTC
TRBJ1-4 | TRBV5-1 | TRBD1 | . | CASSLEQGADENEKLFF | TGCGCCAGCAGCTTGGAACAGGGGGCGGATGAAAATGAAAAACTGTTTTTT
TRBJ2-1 | TRBV7-9 | TRBD2 | . | CASSFGRDTYNEQFF | TGTGCCAGCAGCTTCGGGAGGGACACCTACAATGAGCAGTTCTTC
TRBJ1-1 | TRBV24-1 | . | many | CATSDSTGQAEAFF | TGTGCCACCAGTGATTCTACAGGGCAGGCTGAAGCTTTCTTT
TRBJ1-1 | TRBV25-1 | . | once | CASSEALLRGTRTEAFF | TGTGCCAGCAGTGAAGCGCTTCTGAGGGGCACGCGGACTGAAGCTTTCTTT
TRBJ1-6 | TRBV4-1 | . | . | CASSQDNLDGSNSPLHF | TGCGCCAGCAGCCAAGATAACTTGGACGGATCCAATTCACCCCTCCACTTT
TRBJ1-5 | TRBV2 | . | many | CASSYDRDGDPQHF | TGTGCCAGCAGCTATGACCGGGACGGTGACCCCCAGCATTTT
TRBJ2-7 | TRBV19 | TRBD2 | . | CASSAVAGGPGYEQYF | TGTGCCAGTAGTGCCGTAGCGGGAGGGCCCGGTTACGAGCAGTACTTC
TRBJ1-1 | TRBV6-4 | TRBD1 | many | CASSETGSNTEAFF | TGTGCCAGCAGTGAGACAGGGTCGAACACTGAAGCTTTCTTT
TRBJ2-2 | TRBV9 | TRBD1 | . | CASSVGGQGTGELFF | TGTGCCAGCAGCGTGGGGGGACAGGGCACCGGGGAGCTGTTTTTT
TRBJ2-3 | TRBV3-1 | TRBD2 | . | CAGSPSSGGVTSTDTRYF | TGTGCCGGCAGCCCCTCTAGCGGGGGGGTCACTAGCACAGATACGCGGTATTTT
TRBJ2-7 | TRBV5-8 | TRBD2 | . | CASSLAGDEAPEQYF | TGTGCCAGCAGCTTAGCGGGGGATGAGGCGCCTGAGCAGTACTTC
TRBJ1-5 | TRBV7-8 | TRBD1 | . | CASSLDAGGSRQPQHF | TGTGCCAGCAGCTTAGATGCAGGGGGCTCTCGTCAGCCCCAGCATTTT
TRBJ2-7 | TRBV19 | TRBD2 | . | CASSIVSGSASSTAGGPPYEQYF | TGTGCCAGTAGTATCGTTAGCGGGAGCGCCAGCTCGACAGCAGGGGGGCCCCCCTACGAGCAGTACTTC
TRBJ2-2 | TRBV24-1 | . | . | CATSDLDRNTGELFF | TGTGCCACCAGTGATTTAGACAGGAACACCGGGGAGCTGTTTTTT
TRBJ2-5 | TRBV29-1 | . | . | CSVEVRETQYF | TGCAGCGTTGAAGTTCGGGAGACCCAGTACTTC
TRBJ2-7 | TRBV10-3 | TRBD1 | . | CATSESGGYGLYEQYF | TGTGCCACTAGTGAGTCAGGGGGCTACGGACTATACGAGCAGTACTTC
TRBJ1-6 | TRBV2 | . | . | CASREGTSCNSPLYF | TGTGCCAGCAGGGAAGGAACGAGTTGTAATTCACCCCTCTACTTT
TRBJ2-7 | TRBV15 | . | . | CATSRDVGAYEQYF | TGTGCCACCAGCAGAGATGTTGGTGCCTACGAGCAGTACTTC
TRBJ2-7 | TRBV20-1 | TRBD2 | . | CSARGLAGDEQYF | TGCAGTGCTAGGGGACTAGCGGGAGACGAGCAGTACTTC
TRBJ2-7 | TRBV3-1 | TRBD1 | . | CASSPQGDQPQQYF | TGTGCCAGCAGCCCTCAGGGGGATCAGCCCCAGCAGTACTTC
TRBJ2-2 | TRBV11-3 | TRBD1 | . | CASSRQGLSSGELFF | TGTGCCAGCAGTCGACAGGGGCTATCGTCCGGGGAGCTGTTTTTT
TRBJ1-6 | TRBV5-8 | TRBD1 | many | CASSPDRGDSPLHF | TGTGCCAGCAGCCCCGACAGGGGGGATTCACCCCTCCACTTT
TRBJ1-3 | TRBV6-2/TRBV6-3 | . | . | CASSYPRTPFEQYFGPGTIYF | .
TRBJ1-2 | TRBV24-1 | TRBD1 | . | CATSDSTGAPSYGYTF | TGTGCCACCAGTGATTCGACAGGGGCCCCATCATATGGCTACACCTTC
TRBJ2-7 | TRBV5-6 | TRBD2 | . | CASALLTSGRAYEQYF | TGTGCCAGCGCTTTATTGACTAGCGGGAGAGCCTACGAGCAGTACTTC
TRBJ1-2 | TRBV5-1 | . | . | CASMPGTHANYGYTF | TGCGCCAGCATGCCAGGGACGCACGCTAACTATGGCTACACCTTC
TRBJ1-2 | TRBV5-8 | . | many | CASSTPSGSNPVYGYTF | TGTGCCAGCAGCACCCCATCGGGGTCTAATCCCGTCTATGGCTACACCTTC
TRBJ1-4 | TRBV24-1 | TRBD1 | . | CATSDGGQGSEKLFF | TGTGCCACCAGTGATGGTGGACAGGGTAGTGAAAAACTGTTTTTT
TRBJ1-1 | TRBV2 | . | . | CASSILNTEAFF | TGTGCCAGCAGTATATTGAACACTGAAGCTTTCTTT
TRBJ2-2 | TRBV5-4 | TRBD2 | . | CASSKGLAGDGELFF | TGTGCCAGCAGCAAGGGACTAGCGGGAGACGGGGAGCTGTTTTTT
TRBJ2-7 | TRBV5-1 | TRBD1 | once | CAGSLRTGYPFEQYF | TGTGCCGGCAGCCTAAGGACAGGCTACCCGTTCGAGCAGTACTTC
TRBJ2-2 | TRBV24-1 | . | many | CATSDFRGAGELFF | TGTGCCACCAGTGATTTTAGAGGGGCCGGGGAGCTGTTTTTT
TRBJ2-5 | TRBV12-3/TRBV12-4 | . | . | CASSGGLAWETQYF | TGTGCCAGCAGTGGTGGTCTAGCGTGGGAGACCCAGTACTTC
TRBJ1-6 | TRBV4-2 | TRBD1 | . | CASSQVPGGNSPLHF | TGTGCCAGCAGCCAAGTTCCAGGGGGGAATTCACCCCTCCACTTT
TRBJ2-7 | TRBV5-1 | . | . | CASWPGMGYEQYF | TGCGCCAGCTGGCCGGGGATGGGCTACGAGCAGTACTTC
TRBJ2-7 | TRBV6-5 | . | . | CASSYRGTADYEQYF | TGTGCCAGCAGTTACCGCGGGACAGCCGACTACGAGCAGTACTTC
TRBJ1-1 | TRBV19 | . | . | CASSMKRGNTEAFF | TGTGCCAGTAGTATGAAGAGGGGGAACACTGAAGCTTTCTTT
TRBJ2-7 | TRBV5-1 | . | few | CASSLAWGPGYEQYF | TGCGCCAGCAGCTTGGCCTGGGGGCCGGGCTACGAGCAGTACTTC
TRBJ2-3 | TRBV10-3 | TRBD2 | . | CASGGRGSADTQYF | TGTGCCAGCGGCGGGAGGGGGAGCGCAGATACGCAGTATTTT
TRBJ2-7 | TRBV29-1 | . | . | CSATGTGDEQYF | TGCAGCGCTACGGGTACGGGGGACGAGCAGTACTTC
TRBJ1-2 | TRBV2 | . | . | CASSEVRAVYGYTF | TGTGCCAGCAGTGAGGTCAGGGCCGTCTATGGCTACACCTTC
TRBJ1-2 | TRBV20-1 | TRBD1 | . | CSAREGQSYGYTF | TGCAGTGCTAGGGAGGGACAGTCCTATGGCTACACCTTC
TRBJ2-7 | TRBV7-9 | TRBD2 | . | CASSLVGRAFDEQYF | TGTGCCAGCAGCTTAGTCGGGAGGGCCTTTGACGAGCAGTACTTC
TRBJ2-7 | TRBV10-3 | . | . | CAISTLSDRPYEQYF | TGTGCCATCAGCACATTATCGGACCGACCCTACGAGCAGTACTTC